This entry lists 32 T cell receptor beta chains sequenced from one sample in a study of T-cell reconstitution after alpha-beta-depleted transplantation in children. Unique molecular identifiers were used in preparing the TCRbeta library. From the PCR reads, TCRdb called clonotypes with MiXCR, one entry per CDR3 protein. The sample includes more than 45,000 distinct CDR3 sequences, around 56% of them seen just once. Sequencing was performed on peripheral blood, taken before TCRalphabeta/CD19-depleted stem cell transplant. Receptors were obtained from a boy under two years old with SCID, due to receive a stem cell transplant.

V gene TRBV12-3 or TRBV12-4 combines with J gene TRBJ1-2; weak D call: TRBD1 (6 bases). Between the trimmed V and J ends, which lost 7 bases and 7 bases, there was a span of 13 bases. The CDR3 is 12 amino acids. CDR3 sequence (DNA): TGTGCCAGCACCCGCCCGGGGGCTGGCTACACCTTC. Protein product: CASTRPGAGYTF.

The rearrangement uses TRBV5-1 and TRBJ2-7, with D possibly being TRBD2 (6 bases). V was trimmed by 2 bases and J by 6 bases, leaving 15 bases between them. There are 14 residues in the CDR3. Germline V gene data show CDR1 as SGHRS and CDR2 as YFSETQ. Written as DNA, the CDR3 is TGCGCCAGCAGCTTTACGGGGGACCACTTCGAGCAGTACTTC. Amino acid sequence: CASSFTGDHFEQYF.

This chain connects TRBV7-3 to TRBJ2-1, with TRBD2 matching 7 bases. This CDR3 is built from 14 residues. V lost 5 bases and J lost 7; bases outside the gene matches: 8. Germline loops: CDR1 SGHTA, CDR2 FQGTGA. This chain's CDR3 is CASSVLGGINEQFF. CDR3 bases: TGTGCCAGCAGCGTCCTGGGGGGGATAAATGAGCAGTTCTTC.

This chain uses TRBV5-4 with TRBJ1-2; TRBD1 is a possible D gene (5 bases). CDR3 size: 16 residues. Germline V gives CDR1 SGHNT, CDR2 YYREEE (reference sequence). Trimming removed 0 bases from V and 3 bases from J, with 15 bases in between. CDR3 sequence reads: CASSLAETETYYGYTF. In DNA form, the CDR3 reads TGTGCCAGCAGCTTGGCCGAGACAGAGACCTACTATGGCTACACCTTC.

This clonotype was counted at least ten times. The rearrangement links TRBV20-1 to TRBJ2-2, with 7 bases fitting TRBD2. V lost 0 bases and J lost 5; bases outside the gene matches: 9. The germline V gene has CDR1 DFQATT and CDR2 SNEGSKA (reference sequence). This CDR3 region has 16 residues. CDR3 nucleotide sequence: TGCAGTGCTAGAGATTTCGAGCGGGGCCCGACCGGGGAGCTGTTTTTT. Translation gives CSARDFERGPTGELFF.

V gene TRBV25-1 combines with J gene TRBJ1-3; D remains unclear. V lost 5 bases and J 4 bases, leaving 3 bases between the germline ends. Germline values: CDR1 MGHDK, CDR2 SYGVNS. The CDR3 covers 11 residues. The CDR3, as DNA: TGTGCCAGCAGTCCGGGAAACACCATATATTTT. Protein product: CASSPGNTIYF.

The J gene is TRBJ1-4, the V gene TRBV20-1, with D hard to call. The CDR3 length is 14 residues. Looked up from germline, CDR1 is DFQATT and CDR2 is SNEGSKA (reference sequence). The V gene lost 0 bases and the J gene lost 4 bases, with 9 bases spanning the gap. CDR3 loop: CSARDLGHNEKLFF. The CDR3 DNA reads as TGCAGTGCTAGAGATCTTGGCCATAATGAAAAACTGTTTTTT.

The V gene is TRBV20-1, the J gene TRBJ2-3, with TRBD2 matching over 12 bases. This CDR3 has 17 amino acids. Germline lookup yields CDR1 DFQATT and CDR2 SNEGSKA (reference sequence). The V and J ends lost 6 bases and 5 bases, in that order; junction bases with no gene match: 15. The CDR3 DNA follows: TGCAGTGCGAATAATGTGGCTAGCGGGGGGGAGGGAGATACGCAGTATTTT. Its translation is CSANNVASGGEGDTQYF.

J is TRBJ2-1 and V is TRBV3-1, with TRBD2 matching 7 bases. Germline V gene data show CDR1 as LGHDT and CDR2 as YNNKEL (reference sequence). This CDR3 has 15 amino acids. J lost 3 bases, V lost 3 bases, and 5 bases had no gene match. In DNA form, the CDR3 reads TGTGCCAGCAGCCACAGCGGGGCCTTCTACAATGAGCAGTTCTTC. It yields the protein CASSHSGAFYNEQFF.

In its sample, this clonotype was seen a few times. The J gene is TRBJ1-5, the V gene TRBV7-2; D gene ambiguous. The V gene lost 5 bases and the J gene lost 7 bases, with 9 bases spanning the gap. This CDR3 is 12 amino acids long. Germline CDR1 and CDR2: SGHTA and FQGNSA. In nucleotides, the CDR3 is TGTGCCAGCAGCGACCCAACCCAGCCCCAGCATTTT. It yields the protein CASSDPTQPQHF.

The chain combines TRBV7-9 with TRBJ1-4; 10 positions agree with TRBD1. J lost 16 bases, V lost 8 bases, and 4 bases had no gene match. CDR1 is SEHNR and CDR2 is FQNEAQ in the germline V gene (reference sequence). CDR3 length: 10 amino acids. The CDR3 nucleotides are TGTGCCAGCGGCCGGGACAGGGGGTTTTTT. Its protein product is CASGRDRGFF.

Only a few counts were recorded for this clonotype. This chain uses TRBV10-3 with TRBJ2-5; perhaps TRBD1 as D (6 bases). The CDR3 spans 15 residues. V dropped 0 bases and J dropped 6 bases, with 14 bases sitting between them. The germline V gene encodes CDR1 ENHRY and CDR2 SYGVKD. The CDR3 DNA is TGTGCCATCAGTGAGTCGGGGCAGGGGACCAAGACCCAGTACTTC. Its translation: CAISESGQGTKTQYF.

The chain has TRBV7-2 and TRBJ2-1, with a weak D call TRBD2 (5 bases). V dropped 3 bases and J dropped 2 bases, with 8 bases sitting between them. Per germline, CDR1 SGHTA and CDR2 FQGNSA. The CDR3 covers 14 residues. The chain's CDR3 is CASSFAGAYNEQFF. CDR3 in DNA: TGTGCCAGCAGCTTTGCCGGGGCCTACAATGAGCAGTTCTTC.

This CDR3 reads CASSTGDGRSTDTQYF. The CDR3 DNA is TGTGCCAGCAGTACAGGGGACGGTCGTAGCACAGATACGCAGTATTTT. This chain links TRBV12-3 or TRBV12-4 with TRBJ2-3; 7 positions match TRBD1. This CDR3 region has 16 residues. V shed 5 bases, J shed 0 bases, and the junction held 8 bases outside the gene matches.

The chain uses TRBV10-3 and TRBJ2-1; D is unresolved. The CDR3 runs to 14 residues. V was trimmed by 0 bases and J by 0 bases, leaving 3 bases between them. The germline gives CDR1 ENHRY, CDR2 SYGVKD. CDR3 region: CAISESDSYNEQFF. The DNA for the CDR3 is TGTGCCATCAGTGAGTCGGACTCCTACAATGAGCAGTTCTTC.

In nucleotides, the CDR3 is TGTGCCACCAGCAGAGAGGGCGGGGGGGCCTCCGAGCAGTACTTC. Its translation is CATSREGGGASEQYF. The chain uses TRBV15 and TRBJ2-7; 9 bases line up with TRBD2. Germline-derived CDR1 and CDR2 are LNHNV and YYDKDF (reference sequence). V lost 0 bases to trimming and J lost 6 bases; unmatched junction nucleotides: 6. This CDR3 spans 15 amino acids. The full variable domain, its missing parts supplied by reference TRBV15 and TRBJ2-7, is DAMVIQNPRYQVTQFGKPVTLSCSQTLNHNVMYWYQQKSSQAPKLLFHYYDKDFNNEADTPDNFQSRRPNTSFCFLDIRSPGLGDTAMYLCATSREGGGASEQYFGPGTRLTVT.

This clonotype was seen repeatedly, ten times or more. The gene calls are TRBV20-1 and TRBJ1-4; D unresolved. Germline assignment: CDR1 DFQATT and CDR2 SNEGSKA (reference sequence). The V and J ends lost 2 bases and 5 bases respectively, with 6 bases between them. CDR3 length: 12 amino acids. The CDR3 protein is CSARLENEKLFF. The CDR3, as DNA: TGCAGTGCTAGATTGGAAAATGAAAAACTGTTTTTT.

The genes are TRBV6-4 and TRBJ1-1; no firm D call. The V gene lost 5 bases and the J gene lost 1 base, with 8 bases spanning the gap. Germline V gene lookup returns CDR1 MRHNA and CDR2 SNTAGT. This CDR3 is 13 amino acids long. CDR3: CASSSTGNTEAFF. In nucleotides, the CDR3 is TGTGCCAGCAGTTCGACTGGGAACACTGAAGCTTTCTTT.

This chain joins TRBV5-4 and TRBJ1-2, with D uncertain. This CDR3 has 13 amino acids. CDR1 SGHNT and CDR2 YYREEE come from the germline V gene (reference sequence). V was cut by 4 bases and J by 8 bases, with 15 bases left in between. The CDR3 DNA sequence: TGTGCCAGCAGCCCCCGAGAGGTGGGGGGCTACACCTTC. It codes for CASSPREVGGYTF.

This clonotype was picked up a small number of times. The chain employs TRBV7-6 and TRBJ2-6; no definite D call. This CDR3 is 19 amino acids long. CDR1 is SGHVS and CDR2 is FNYEAQ in the germline V gene. Trimming shortened V by 1 base and J by 0 bases, and 16 bases separated the two germline ends. Here the CDR3 DNA reads TGTGCCAGCAGCTTAGAAGCTCCACGGATGACCTCTGGGGCCAACGTCCTGACTTTC. It codes for CASSLEAPRMTSGANVLTF.

This rearrangement joins TRBV5-1 to TRBJ2-2, with 8 bases identical to TRBD1. CDR3 length: 16 amino acids. V gave up 3 bases and J gave up 0 bases; unmatched junction bases: 4. Germline assignment: CDR1 SGHRS and CDR2 YFSETQ. The CDR3 DNA reads as TGCGCCAGCAGCTCCGGGACAGGCACGAACACCGGGGAGCTGTTTTTT. It codes for CASSSGTGTNTGELFF.

In its sample, this clonotype was seen a few times. One end of the junction varies from germline; a read error may be responsible. The chain recombines TRBV20-1 with TRBJ2-1; possibly TRBD2 for D (6 bases). This CDR3 spans 15 amino acids. Germline CDR1 reads DFQATT; CDR2 reads SNEGSKA (reference sequence). The CDR3 reads CSASYFRDSDNEQFF. The CDR3 DNA follows: TGCAGTGCTAGTTATTTCCGGGACTCCGACAATGAGCAGTTCTTC.

The chain recombines TRBV4-3 with TRBJ2-5; 10 nucleotides align to TRBD1. CDR3 size: 14 residues. CDR1 LGHNA and CDR2 YSLEER come from the germline V gene. Trimming at V came to 6 bases and at J to 5 bases, leaving 6 bases not matched to a gene. The chain's CDR3 is CASSRQGAAETQYF. The DNA of the CDR3 is TGCGCCAGCAGTAGACAGGGGGCCGCGGAGACCCAGTACTTC.

The chain recombines TRBV12-3 or TRBV12-4 with TRBJ2-7; D is unclear. V was shortened by 1 base and J by 7 bases, with 11 bases between the two germline ends. This CDR3 has 13 amino acids. In nucleotides, the CDR3 is TGTGCCAGCAGTTTAGGGCCCCGCTGGGAGCAGTACTTC. Encoded protein: CASSLGPRWEQYF.

The rearrangement uses TRBV15 and TRBJ2-1; no reliable D call. The CDR3 runs 13 residues. Per the germline V gene, CDR1 is LNHNV and CDR2 is YYDKDF (reference sequence). V lost 4 bases and J 0 bases, leaving 4 bases between the germline ends. The CDR3 DNA sequence: TGTGCCACCAGCATGAGCTCCTACAATGAGCAGTTCTTC. Residues: CATSMSSYNEQFF.

This clonotype was detected a few times. The genes are TRBV20-1 and TRBJ2-5; D unresolved. The CDR3 sequence is 12 residues long. Trimming shortened V by 4 bases and J by 4 bases, and 10 bases separated the two germline ends. CDR1 and CDR2 (germline): DFQATT, SNEGSKA (reference sequence). CDR3 in amino acids: CSATSRSETQYF. The CDR3 coding sequence is TGCAGTGCTACTAGTCGCTCAGAGACCCAGTACTTC.

The chain employs TRBV5-1 and TRBJ1-1, with D maybe TRBD1 (5 bases). Trimming pared 4 bases from V and 0 bases from J, leaving 10 bases between. The germline CDR1 and CDR2 sequences are SGHRS and YFSETQ. The CDR3 is 14 residues long. CDR3 sequence reads: CASSPSTVNTEAFF. The CDR3 DNA reads TGCGCCAGCAGCCCATCGACAGTGAACACTGAAGCTTTCTTT.

The chain is built from TRBV18 and TRBJ2-5; D unresolved. This CDR3 is built from 13 residues. The germline gives CDR1 KGHSH, CDR2 LQKENI. V was cut by 0 bases and J by 5 bases, with 7 bases left in between. The CDR3 bases are TGTGCCAGCTCACCACCGGGTCTCGAGACCCAGTACTTC. Its translation is CASSPPGLETQYF.

The gene calls are TRBV20-1 and TRBJ2-1; 9 nucleotides agree with TRBD1. This CDR3 region has 15 residues. From germline, CDR1 is DFQATT and CDR2 SNEGSKA (reference sequence). The DNA of the CDR3 is TGCACTCTTCCACCCGGGACAGGGAACTACAATGAGCAGTTCTTC. Encoded protein: CTLPPGTGNYNEQFF.

The V call is TRBV20-1, the J call TRBJ2-7; 11 bases agree with TRBD1. Trimming removed 5 bases from V and 0 bases from J; junction bases left unmatched: 3. This CDR3 contains 14 residues. Germline loops: CDR1 DFQATT, CDR2 SNEGSKA (reference sequence). In DNA, the CDR3 is TGCAGTGCTGGACAGGGGGCAAACTCCTACGAGCAGTACTTC. Its translation: CSAGQGANSYEQYF.

This clonotype was detected once. The rearrangement joins TRBV7-2 to TRBJ1-2, with D maybe TRBD1 (6 bases). The CDR3 runs to 14 residues. Germline CDR1 reads SGHTA; CDR2 reads FQGNSA. V was trimmed by 4 bases and J by 3 bases, leaving 12 bases between them. The CDR3 region is CASSSFSGDYGYTF. The CDR3 DNA reads as TGTGCCAGCAGCTCATTTTCAGGGGACTATGGCTACACCTTC. Variable domain in full (rest from reference TRBV7-2 and TRBJ1-2): GAGVSQSPSNKVTEKGKDVELRCDPISGHTALYWYRQSLGQGLEFLIYFQGNSAPDKSGLPSDRFSAERTGGSVSTLTIQRTQQEDSAVYLCASSSFSGDYGYTFGSGTRLTVV.

This clonotype was found a few times. The V gene is TRBV5-1, the J gene TRBJ2-3, with 8 nucleotides matching TRBD2. Per the germline V gene, CDR1 is SGHRS and CDR2 is YFSETQ. Trimming at V came to 2 bases and at J to 0 bases, leaving 2 bases not matched to a gene. This CDR3 contains 15 residues. CDR3 DNA sequence: TGCGCCAGCAGCTTTAGCGGGGTCAGCACAGATACGCAGTATTTT. The encoded protein is CASSFSGVSTDTQYF.